Here is one TCR beta chain with its context. The CDR3 length is 14 residues. The germline CDR1 and CDR2 sequences are MNHNY and SVGAGI (reference sequence). V was pared by 2 bases and J by 0 bases, with 8 bases between. Data came from immunoSEQ multiplex PCR; TCRdb stores just in-frame clones and leaves some out. This sample yields 96,000 or so clones, of which roughly 79% are seen a single time; 4.5% to 5.5% belongs to the top ten. The data originate from a study of blood T cell repertoires in COVID-19. Sequenced input: peripheral blood. This sequence joins TRBV6-6 and TRBJ2-7; tentative D call: TRBD2 (6 bases). This clonotype originated in an older man with COVID-19, enrolled during active disease. CDR3 protein: CASSYGGISYEQYF. The CDR3 coding sequence is TGTGCCAGCAGTTACGGCGGGATCTCCTACGAGCAGTACTTC.